The clone carrying this TCR beta chain showed up just a few times. Its antigen is still unknown. Vbeta (60) and Jbeta (13) primers were used in the PCR. TCRdb's table, derived via immunoSEQ multiplex PCR, lists solely in-frame clones and lacks some. The data hold tens of thousands of clones, with just over 65% observed a single time. This sample stems from a study of cytomegalovirus exposure and HLA in healthy donors. Study results and limitations: Among TCR beta chains of equal frequency, HLA-associated ones were more clonally expanded in a later analysis. Donor immune exposure was known only as CMV serostatus. Previously analyzed data showed that most TCR beta V segments were productive at a frequency of about 87% or about 30%.

When sampled, the donors appeared nominally healthy, though they likely had unrecorded immune exposures. CDR1 and CDR2 (germline): SQVTM, ANQGSEA. The trim removed 3 bases at V and 6 bases at J, leaving 17 bases unmatched. The CDR3 is made up of 18 amino acids. The origin of this receptor is a woman aged 30 to 39 in good health and CMV-seronegative. The sequenced sample consisted of PBMCs. The rearrangement links TRBV29-1 to TRBJ2-1, with TRBD1 identical over 10 bases. For the CDR3, the DNA is TGCAGCGTTGAGACCGGGACAGGGGATTCACCATTCATCAATGAGCAGTTCTTC. It specifies CSVETGTGDSPFINEQFF.